This T cell receptor (beta chain) was sequenced during a study of lymphopenia after photon versus proton radiotherapy. V dropped 5 bases and J dropped 1 base, with 8 bases sitting between them. The CDR3 is 13 residues long. In germline, CDR1 is LNHNV, CDR2 YYDKDF (reference sequence). Of note for this clone: Its antigen is as yet unknown.

Study-wide results and limits: After lymphocyte nadir, photon-treated repertoires showed oligoclonal expansion, especially CD8+ Temra. A bigger post-nadir fall in TCR diversity correlated inversely with survival time in deceased patients.

The data were produced by immunoSEQ multiplex PCR, yet TCRdb's version contains in-frame clones alone and is incomplete. The sample comprises some 30,000 clones, 94% of which are singletons, and under 0.9% rests with the top ten. The source of this sequence is a woman between 50 and 59 years old with cholangiocarcinoma. J is TRBJ1-1 and V is TRBV15, with D perhaps matching TRBD1 (5 bases). The source was peripheral blood, collected from a patient treated with photon-based radiotherapy. The CDR3 here is CATSATGNTEAFF. CDR3 coding DNA: TGTGCCACCAGCGCAACAGGGAACACTGAAGCTTTCTTT. Using reference TRBV15 and TRBJ1-1 for the parts outside the CDR3, the full variable domain is DAMVIQNPRYQVTQFGKPVTLSCSQTLNHNVMYWYQQKSSQAPKLLFHYYDKDFNNEADTPDNFQSRRPNTSFCFLDIRSPGLGDTAMYLCATSATGNTEAFFGQGTRLTVV.